The rows below give T cell receptor beta chains drawn from one sample of a study of blood T cell repertoires in COVID-19. The protocol was immunoSEQ multiplex PCR, while the TCRdb copy is restricted to in-frame clones and leaves out a portion. The sample has 250,000 or so clones, 80% to 90% seen once. Sequencing input: peripheral blood. The receptors originated from a man in his 60s with acute or convalescent COVID-19. The CDR3 runs from the conserved cysteine through the conserved F or W. The D gene is left open where the match is weak. Size is omitted from some rows. Given values are once, few, many or a class for expanded clones.

clone_size j_call v_call d_call cdr3_nt cdr3_aa
NA TRBJ2-5 TRBV6-1 NA TGTGCCAGCAGTGAAATGGTGGAGCAGACCCAGTACTTC CASSEMVEQTQYF
NA TRBJ2-5 TRBV19 TRBD2 TGTGCCAGTAGAAAGTTAGCGGGGGGGCCCCAAGAGACCCAGTACTTC CASRKLAGGPQETQYF
NA TRBJ2-3 TRBV30 NA TGTGCCTGGAGTTCCTCCGGAGATACGCAGTATTTT CAWSSSGDTQYF
NA TRBJ1-1 TRBV25-1 TRBD1 TGTGCCAGCAGTTCCAGGACAGGAAAGAACACTGAAGCTTTCTTT CASSSRTGKNTEAFF
NA TRBJ1-2 TRBV9 NA TGTGCCAGCAGCGTAGTTATAGGGGAATCTGGCTACACCTTC CASSVVIGESGYTF
NA TRBJ2-2 TRBV11-1 NA TGTGCCAGCAGCATCCGGACAGTTCGCACCGGGGAGCTGTTTTTT CASSIRTVRTGELFF
NA TRBJ2-2 TRBV27 NA TGTGCCAGCAGTCCGGGACTGGCAACCGGGGAGCTGTTTTTT CASSPGLATGELFF
NA TRBJ1-1 TRBV27 NA TGTGCCAGCAGTTCTCCCTGGACAAAAGGAGGGACTGAAGCTTTCTTT CASSSPWTKGGTEAFF
NA TRBJ2-7 TRBV30 TRBD2 TGTGCCTCGACTGGGGGGGTACCCTACGAGCAGTACTTC CASTGGVPYEQYF
NA TRBJ1-5 TRBV18 TRBD1 TGTGCCAGCTCACCACCGGGACAGGGTAGCAATCAGCCCCAGCATTTT CASSPPGQGSNQPQHF
NA TRBJ1-1 TRBV6-5 NA TGTGCCAGCAGCCCCGGACAGAACCCCACTGAAGCTTTCTTT CASSPGQNPTEAFF
NA TRBJ2-3 TRBV19 TRBD2 TGTGCCAGTAGTACCCGGACTAGCGGCACAGATACGCAGTATTTT CASSTRTSGTDTQYF
NA TRBJ2-5 TRBV5-6 TRBD1 TGTGCCAGCAGCTTGCCAGGACAGGACCAAGAGACCCAGTACTTC CASSLPGQDQETQYF
once TRBJ2-7 TRBV4-1 TRBD2 TGCGCCAGCAGCCTTGTGGGGGAATCGGGAGGCGGTATCTACGAGCAGTACTTC CASSLVGESGGGIYEQYF
once TRBJ1-1 TRBV7-5 NA TGTGCCAGAAGCTGCCGGGACAGGGGGCAATTTGAAGCTTTCTTT CARSCRDRGQFEAFF
NA TRBJ1-2 TRBV18 NA TGTGCCAGCTCACCCAACAGGGCTCTAGATGGCTACACCTTC CASSPNRALDGYTF
NA TRBJ2-3 TRBV24-1 TRBD2 TGTGCCACCAGTGATTCGAGGACTAGCGGGAGAGAAACAGATACGCAGTATTTT CATSDSRTSGRETDTQYF
once TRBJ2-3 TRBV15 TRBD2 TGTGCCACCAGCAGAGGAAGCGGGGGTTGGGGCACAGATACGCAGTATTTT CATSRGSGGWGTDTQYF
NA TRBJ1-1 TRBV3-1/TRBV3-2 TRBD1 TGTGCCAGCAGCCAAGAAGGGGGACAGGGGGCGCGGGGCACTGAAGCTTTCTTT CASSQEGGQGARGTEAFF
once TRBJ1-4 TRBV3-1/TRBV3-2 NA TGTGCCAGCAGCCAAGCTGGGACTGGGGGGGAAAAACTGTTTTTT CASSQAGTGGEKLFF
NA TRBJ2-2 TRBV6-2/TRBV6-3 TRBD2 TGTGCCAGCAGTTACTCGGGGACTAGCAACACCGGGGAGCTGTTTTTT CASSYSGTSNTGELFF
once TRBJ2-7 TRBV7-3 NA TGTGCCAGCAGCTTAAATTCAGGGTCCTACGAGCAGTACTTC CASSLNSGSYEQYF
NA TRBJ2-3 TRBV27 TRBD2 TGTGCCAGCAGTTTATATCTAGCGGGATACACAGATACGCAGTATTTT CASSLYLAGYTDTQYF
NA TRBJ2-4 TRBV7-9 NA TGTGCCAGCAGCTTACAGAGGGTATCCAAAAACATTCAGTACTTC CASSLQRVSKNIQYF
NA TRBJ2-7 TRBV7-9 NA TGTGCCAGCAGCCTGGTTGTAGGAGCGCCAGCCTACGAGCAGTACTTC CASSLVVGAPAYEQYF
NA TRBJ1-1 TRBV4-1 TRBD1 TGCGCCAGCAGCCAAGATTTGAGGGGGCTCTTGGACACTGAAGCTTTCTTT CASSQDLRGLLDTEAFF